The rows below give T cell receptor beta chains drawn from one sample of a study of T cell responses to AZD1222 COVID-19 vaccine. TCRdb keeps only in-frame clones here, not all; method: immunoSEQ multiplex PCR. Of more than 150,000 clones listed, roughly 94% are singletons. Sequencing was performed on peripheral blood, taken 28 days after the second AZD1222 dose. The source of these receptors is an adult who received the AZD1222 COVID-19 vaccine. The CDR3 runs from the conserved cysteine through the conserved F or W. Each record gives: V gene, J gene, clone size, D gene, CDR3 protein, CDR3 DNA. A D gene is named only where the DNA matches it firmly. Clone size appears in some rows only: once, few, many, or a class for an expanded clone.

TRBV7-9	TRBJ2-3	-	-	CASSQPRGRARADTQYF	TGTGCCAGCAGCCAACCCAGGGGGAGGGCCCGGGCAGATACGCAGTATTTT
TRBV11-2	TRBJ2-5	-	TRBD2	CAILTRLADQETQYF	TGTGCCATCCTTACCCGGCTAGCGGACCAAGAGACCCAGTACTTC
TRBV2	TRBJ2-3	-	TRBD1	CASRARTGHTDTQYF	TGTGCCAGCAGGGCCCGGACAGGACACACAGATACGCAGTATTTT
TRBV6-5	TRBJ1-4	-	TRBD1	CASTWTGGNEKLFF	TGTGCCAGCACTTGGACAGGGGGGAATGAAAAACTGTTTTTT
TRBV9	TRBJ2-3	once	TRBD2	CASSFTPLAGGTDTQYF	TGTGCCAGCAGCTTCACTCCTCTAGCGGGAGGCACAGATACGCAGTATTTT
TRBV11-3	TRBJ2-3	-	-	CASSLGQGGDTQYF	TGTGCCAGCAGCTTAGGGCAGGGTGGGGATACGCAGTATTTT
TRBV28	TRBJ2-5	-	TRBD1	CASNPGGRETQYF	TGTGCCAGCAACCCAGGGGGCCGGGAGACCCAGTACTTC
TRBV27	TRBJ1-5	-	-	CASSGTGGENQPQHF	TGTGCCAGCAGTGGGACGGGTGGAGAAAATCAGCCCCAGCATTTT
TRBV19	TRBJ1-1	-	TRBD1	CASSPIDRGTEAFF	TGTGCCAGTAGTCCGATCGACAGGGGGACTGAAGCTTTCTTT
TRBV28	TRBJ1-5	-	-	CASSLEAGSNQPQHF	TGTGCCAGCAGTTTAGAAGCCGGTAGCAATCAGCCCCAGCATTTT
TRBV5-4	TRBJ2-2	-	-	CASSLARGQGGRSVTGELFF	TGTGCCAGCAGCTTGGCCCGGGGACAGGGCGGGAGGTCGGTGACCGGGGAGCTGTTTTTT
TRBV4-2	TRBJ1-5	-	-	CASSQYTGGDQPQHF	TGTGCCAGCAGCCAATATACAGGAGGAGATCAGCCCCAGCATTTT
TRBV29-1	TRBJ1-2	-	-	CSVAAGVNYGYTF	TGCAGCGTTGCAGCAGGGGTTAACTATGGCTACACCTTC
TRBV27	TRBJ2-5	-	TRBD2	CASSSLAGTETQYF	TGTGCCAGCAGTTCCCTAGCGGGAACGGAGACCCAGTACTTC
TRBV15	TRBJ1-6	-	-	CATSPSGTHHNSPLHF	TGTGCCACCAGCCCATCCGGGACACACCATAATTCACCCCTCCACTTT
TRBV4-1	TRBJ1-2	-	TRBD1	CASSQETGDYGYTF	TGCGCCAGCAGCCAAGAGACAGGGGACTATGGCTACACCTTC
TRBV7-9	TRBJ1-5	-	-	CASSQGPNWPQHF	TGTGCCAGCAGCCAGGGCCCCAATTGGCCCCAGCATTTT
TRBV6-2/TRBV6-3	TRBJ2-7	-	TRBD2	CASSYSSGSYEQYF	TGTGCCAGCAGTTACTCCAGCGGGAGCTACGAGCAGTACTTC
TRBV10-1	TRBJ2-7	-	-	CASSEGGAGMIYEQYF	TGCGCCAGCAGTGAAGGCGGGGCAGGGATGATCTACGAGCAGTACTTC
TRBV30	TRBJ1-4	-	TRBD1	CAWSDRGKGLFF	TGTGCCTGGAGTGACAGGGGGAAAGGACTGTTTTTT
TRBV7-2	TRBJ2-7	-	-	CASSLGSGSSYEQYF	TGTGCCAGCAGCTTAGGTTCCGGTAGCTCCTACGAGCAGTACTTC
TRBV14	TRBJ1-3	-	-	CASSQDWTSGNTIYF	TGTGCCAGCAGCCAAGATTGGACCTCTGGAAACACCATATATTTT
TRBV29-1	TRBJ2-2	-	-	CSVDGRSNTGELFF	TGCAGCGTTGATGGCCGATCGAACACCGGGGAGCTGTTTTTT
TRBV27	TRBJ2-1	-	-	CASSLSLGAEQFF	TGTGCCAGCAGTTTATCGTTGGGCGCTGAGCAGTTCTTC
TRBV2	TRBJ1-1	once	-	CASRDPRLEEPEAFF	TGTGCCAGCCGGGACCCTAGACTCGAGGAACCCGAAGCTTTCTTT
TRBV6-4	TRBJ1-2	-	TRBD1	CASRHTTGDYGYTF	TGTGCCAGCAGACACACGACAGGGGACTATGGCTACACCTTC
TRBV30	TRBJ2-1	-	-	CAWSVQGLSSYNEQFF	TGTGCCTGGAGTGTACAGGGACTATCCTCCTACAATGAGCAGTTCTTC
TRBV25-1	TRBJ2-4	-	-	CASSEPKEDIQYF	TGTGCCAGCAGCGAACCTAAGGAGGACATTCAGTACTTC
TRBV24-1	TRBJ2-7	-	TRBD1	CATSDPRDSNEQYF	TGTGCCACCAGTGACCCCCGGGACAGTAACGAGCAGTACTTC
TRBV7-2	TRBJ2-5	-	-	CASRPGGSIQETQYF	TGTGCCAGCAGACCGGGCGGGTCCATCCAAGAGACCCAGTACTTC
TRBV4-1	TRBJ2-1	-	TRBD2	CASSSRLAGAYNEQFF	TGCGCCAGCAGCTCTAGACTAGCGGGGGCCTACAATGAGCAGTTCTTC
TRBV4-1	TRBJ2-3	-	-	CASSPRGAESTDTQYF	TGCGCCAGCAGCCCGAGGGGGGCGGAATCCACAGATACGCAGTATTTT
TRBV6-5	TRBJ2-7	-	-	CAAVGDPYEQYF	TGTGCCGCCGTAGGGGACCCCTACGAGCAGTACTTC
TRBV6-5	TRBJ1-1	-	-	CASSPQGNTEAFF	TGTGCCAGCAGTCCCCAGGGGAACACTGAAGCTTTCTTT
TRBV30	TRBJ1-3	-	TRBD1	CAWSPGGAAGNTIYF	TGTGCCTGGAGTCCAGGGGGCGCCGCTGGAAACACCATATATTTT
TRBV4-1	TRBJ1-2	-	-	CASRQGEGPANYGYTF	TGCGCCAGCAGACAAGGGGAGGGGCCAGCTAACTATGGCTACACCTTC
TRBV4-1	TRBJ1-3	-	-	CASSQDRRTSGNTIYF	TGCGCCAGCAGCCAAGATCGACGGACCTCTGGAAACACCATATATTTT
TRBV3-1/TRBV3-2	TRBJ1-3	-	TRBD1	CASSLTPGQGTGNTIYF	TGTGCCAGCAGCCTGACACCGGGACAGGGAACTGGAAACACCATATATTTT
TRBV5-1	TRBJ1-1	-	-	CASSSQKNTEAFF	TGCGCCAGCAGCTCCCAGAAGAACACTGAAGCTTTCTTT
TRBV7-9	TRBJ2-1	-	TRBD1	CASSYAGTAYNEQFF	TGTGCCAGCAGCTACGCCGGGACAGCTTACAATGAGCAGTTCTTC
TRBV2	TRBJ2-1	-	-	CASSFYNNEQFF	TGTGCCAGCAGCTTTTATAACAATGAGCAGTTCTTC
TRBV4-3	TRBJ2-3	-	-	CASSQDPGGGDTDTQYF	TGCGCCAGCAGCCAAGACCCCGGAGGCGGGGACACAGATACGCAGTATTTT
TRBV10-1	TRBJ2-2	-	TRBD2	CASSVRGGKRPNTGELFF	TGCGCCAGCAGTGTTCGCGGGGGTAAAAGGCCGAACACCGGGGAGCTGTTTTTT
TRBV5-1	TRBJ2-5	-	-	CASTDRDTLGGTQYF	TGCGCCAGCACCGACCGGGACACCTTAGGAGGGACCCAGTACTTC
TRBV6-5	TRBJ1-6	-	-	CASSPGSSYNSPLHF	TGTGCCAGCAGTCCTGGGAGCTCCTATAATTCACCCCTCCACTTT
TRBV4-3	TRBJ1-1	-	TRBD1	CASSQGVQGGTEAFF	TGCGCCAGCAGCCAGGGCGTACAGGGGGGGACTGAAGCTTTCTTT
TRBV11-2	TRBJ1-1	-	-	CASSLDTEAFF	TGTGCCAGCAGCTTAGACACAGAAGCTTTCTTT
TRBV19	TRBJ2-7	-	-	CALHPGTSQGEQYF	TGTGCCCTCCATCCCGGGACCTCCCAGGGCGAGCAGTACTTC
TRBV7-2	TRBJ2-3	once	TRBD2	CASSPGLREGFTDTQYF	TGTGCCAGCAGCCCCGGACTGCGGGAGGGATTCACAGATACGCAGTATTTT
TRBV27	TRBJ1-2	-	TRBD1	CASSGGDRSPQTYGYTF	TGTGCCAGCAGTGGGGGGGACAGGTCTCCACAAACGTATGGCTACACCTTC
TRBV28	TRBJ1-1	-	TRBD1	CASSLLTGVAFF	TGTGCCAGCAGTTTATTAACAGGGGTAGCTTTCTTT
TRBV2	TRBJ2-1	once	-	CASSAGTANEQFF	TGTGCCAGCAGTGCCGGGACCGCCAATGAGCAGTTCTTC
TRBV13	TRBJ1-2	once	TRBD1	CASSLGFVGQGDGYTF	TGTGCCAGCAGCTTAGGCTTTGTTGGACAGGGGGATGGCTACACCTTC
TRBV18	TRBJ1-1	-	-	CASSLGGPPNTEAFF	TGTGCCAGCTCACTAGGAGGACCGCCGAACACTGAAGCTTTCTTT
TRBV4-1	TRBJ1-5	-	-	CASSQESGQVNNQPQHF	TGCGCCAGCAGCCAAGAAAGCGGCCAGGTTAACAATCAGCCCCAGCATTTT
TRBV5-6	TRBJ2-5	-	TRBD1	CASSQGTAQETQYF	TGTGCCAGCAGCCAAGGGACAGCACAAGAGACCCAGTACTTC
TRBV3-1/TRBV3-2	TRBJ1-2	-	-	CASSQEWGDGYTF	TGTGCCAGCAGCCAAGAATGGGGGGATGGCTACACCTTC